This is a list of T cell receptor beta chains from one sample in a study of T cell repertoires in cytomegalovirus infection. TCRdb processed the reads anew with MiXCR; each CDR3 protein has one entry. This table holds 480,000 or so distinct CDR3 sequences, around 11% found once. Sequences were obtained from PBMCs. These receptors were taken from a human donor in good health (CMV status not recorded). Some clones in this sample may be carry-over from other donors' samples. CDR3s include the opening cysteine and the closing phenylalanine or tryptophan. Fields, in order: clone size, D gene, J gene, V gene, CDR3 DNA, CDR3 protein. A D gene is named only where the DNA matches it firmly. Clone size is given for some rows only: seen once, a few or many times, or a class if the clone is expanded.

few | NA | TRBJ1-6 | TRBV19 | TGTGCCAGTAGGGCCCGGGGTTCACCCCTCCACTTT | CASRARGSPLHF
few | NA | TRBJ1-2 | TRBV4-2 | TGTGCCAGCAGCCAAGCTTTGGCCTACACCTTC | CASSQALAYTF
many | TRBD2 | TRBJ2-5 | TRBV18 | TGTGCCAGCTCACCGTCAAGCGGGAGCGGTGAGACCCAGTACTTC | CASSPSSGSGETQYF
many | NA | TRBJ1-1 | TRBV20-1 | TGCAGTGCTAGAGACGCGGCAGATGTTCGGCGGGACACTGAAGCTTTCTTT | CSARDAADVRRDTEAFF
NA | NA | TRBJ1-1 | TRBV20-1 | TGCAGTGCTAGAGGAGGGGAAAGTGAAGCTTTCTTT | CSARGGESEAFF
many | TRBD1 | TRBJ1-4 | TRBV7-9 | TGTGCCAGCAGTTCGGGACAGGGCCGGGAAAAACTGTTTTTT | CASSSGQGREKLFF
many | NA | TRBJ1-2 | TRBV7-2 | TGTGCCAGCAGCTTACCCCCTCTCCCACAGGGAGGATCTGGCTACACCTTC | CASSLPPLPQGGSGYTF
NA | NA | TRBJ2-3 | TRBV12-3/TRBV12-4 | TGTGCCAGCAGTTTAAATTGGGGGGATACGCAGTATTTT | CASSLNWGDTQYF
many | NA | TRBJ2-1 | TRBV5-4 | TGTGCCAGCAGCTTCGGCGGGAAGACTTATGAGCAGTTCTTC | CASSFGGKTYEQFF
many | NA | TRBJ2-7 | TRBV7-2 | TGTGCCAGCAGCCCACAGGGTGGTCCCTACGAGCAGTACTTC | CASSPQGGPYEQYF
few | TRBD1 | TRBJ1-2 | TRBV5-1 | TGCGCCAGCAGCTTGGTTTACAGGGGGCAAGGGAATGGCTACACCTTC | CASSLVYRGQGNGYTF
many | TRBD2 | TRBJ2-1 | TRBV7-3 | TGTGCCAGCAACGACCCCGGGACTAGCGGCGTTGGAAATGAGCAGTTCTTC | CASNDPGTSGVGNEQFF
NA | TRBD1 | TRBJ2-7 | TRBV6-2/TRBV6-3 | TGTGCCAGCAGACGACAGGGTTGGGAGCAGTACTTC | CASRRQGWEQYF
few | NA | TRBJ1-3 | TRBV29-1 | TGCAGCGCACAGGAGTCCTCTGGAAACACCATATATTTT | CSAQESSGNTIYF
many | NA | TRBJ2-1 | TRBV7-6 | TGTGCCAGCAGCTTAGGTCGGAGGGAGACCAATGAGCAGTTCTTC | CASSLGRRETNEQFF
many | TRBD1 | TRBJ1-1 | TRBV19 | TGTGCCAGTACCTTGGACAGGGGGGGATTGATAGAGAACACTGAAGCTTTCTTT | CASTLDRGGLIENTEAFF
many | NA | TRBJ2-1 | TRBV7-3 | TGTGCCAGCAGCTTAACGGAAAATGAGCAGTTCTTC | CASSLTENEQFF
many | TRBD2 | TRBJ2-1 | TRBV6-1 | TGTGCCATCAAACGGGGGACTACCGTTTACGGTGAGCAGTTCTTC | CAIKRGTTVYGEQFF
few | TRBD1 | TRBJ1-2 | TRBV6-1 | TGTGCCAGCAGTGAAGGGACAGGGCACTATGGCTACACCTTC | CASSEGTGHYGYTF
many | TRBD1 | TRBJ2-7 | TRBV7-6 | TGTGCCAGCAGCTTACCCCGGGACAGCTCCTACGAGCAGTACTTC | CASSLPRDSSYEQYF
many | TRBD2 | TRBJ2-7 | TRBV6-5 | TGTGCCAGCAGTTTGGGGACTAGCGGACCCTACGAGCAGTACTTC | CASSLGTSGPYEQYF
many | TRBD1 | TRBJ1-1 | TRBV10-3 | TGTGCCATCAGTGAGACGGACAGGGGAGGGACTGAAGCTTTCTTT | CAISETDRGGTEAFF
NA | NA | TRBJ2-2 | TRBV6-5 | TGTGCCAGCAGGGGCAGGTACACCGGGGAGCTGTTTTTT | CASRGRYTGELFF